The 8 T cell receptor beta chains given below trace back to one sample, sequenced in a study of immune cell composition in non-small cell lung cancer. TCRdb's copy holds only in-frame clones and misses some; the assay was immunoSEQ multiplex PCR. This table has about 4,500 clones, approximately 85% appearing once. Material for sequencing was lung tumor tissue. The source is a human donor with non-small cell lung cancer.

This clone has only one observation. The rearrangement joins TRBV9 to TRBJ2-3, with D unclear. The germline V gene encodes CDR1 SGDLS and CDR2 YYNGEE. V dropped 3 bases and J dropped 6 bases, with 5 bases sitting between them. This CDR3 is 11 amino acids long. Written as DNA, the CDR3 is TGTGCCAGCAGCGCCGTGGATACGCAGTATTTT. Its protein product is CASSAVDTQYF.

The chain is built from TRBV14 and TRBJ2-1, with a weak D call TRBD1 (5 bases). The CDR3 covers 17 residues. The germline gives CDR1 SGHDN, CDR2 FVKESK. Trimming left V 2 bases short and J 3 bases short, with 17 bases between. CDR3 nucleotide sequence: TGTGCCAGCAGCCAATACCCCTCAGGGAACAACTACAATGAGCAGTTCTTC. Protein product: CASSQYPSGNNYNEQFF.

The chain joins TRBV7-9 to TRBJ2-7, with D possibly TRBD1 on 6 matching bases. Trimming cost V 6 bases and J 2 bases, with 14 bases left between them. Germline values: CDR1 SEHNR, CDR2 FQNEAQ (reference sequence). This CDR3 region has 14 residues. The DNA of the CDR3 is TGTGCCAGCAGAATGGACAGTCAGGCCTACGAGCAGTACTTC. Its protein product is CASRMDSQAYEQYF.

The genes are TRBV28 and TRBJ2-7, with 10 bases lining up with TRBD2. V shed 11 bases, J shed 9 bases, and the junction held 13 bases outside the gene matches. Germline V gene lookup returns CDR1 MDHEN and CDR2 SYDVKM. The CDR3 covers 13 residues. CDR3 amino acids: CALSTSGTLRQYF. CDR3 DNA: TGTGCCCTCTCTACTAGCGGGACGCTGAGGCAGTACTTC.

The gene calls are TRBV7-7 and TRBJ2-6; the D gene is possibly TRBD2 (5 bases). This CDR3 has 17 amino acids. The V and J ends lost 5 bases and 0 bases respectively, with 14 bases between them. CDR1 is SSHAT, CDR2 FNYEAQ, per germline (reference sequence). CDR3 protein: CASSPSQIFSGANVLTF. CDR3 DNA: TGTGCCAGCAGCCCTAGCCAGATTTTCTCTGGGGCCAACGTCCTGACTTTC. The full variable domain, its missing parts supplied by reference TRBV7-7 and TRBJ2-6, is GAGVSQSPRYKVTKRGQDVTLRCDPISSHATLYWYQQALGQGPEFLTYFNYEAQPDKSGLPSDRFSAERPEGSISTLTIQRTEQRDSAMYRCASSPSQIFSGANVLTFGAGSRLTVL.

The rearrangement uses TRBV11-2 and TRBJ2-2, with 7 bases fitting TRBD1. The CDR3 has 16 amino acids. After removal of 5 bases from V and 4 bases from J, the junction contained 10 bases not matched to a gene. CDR1 and CDR2 (germline): SGHAT, FQNNGV. The CDR3 loop is CASSPSQGIPTGELFF. The CDR3 DNA sequence: TGTGCCAGCAGCCCCTCACAGGGGATTCCCACCGGGGAGCTGTTTTTT.

The CDR3, as DNA: TGTGCCAGCAGTTTACAGTTACAAGAGACCCAGTACTTC. This translates into CASSLQLQETQYF. The chain couples TRBV28 to TRBJ2-5; D gene ambiguous. CDR1 and CDR2 (germline): MDHEN, SYDVKM. The V gene lost 2 bases and the J gene lost 2 bases, with 6 bases spanning the gap. This CDR3 comprises 13 residues. The entire variable domain, with the rest obtained from reference TRBV28 and TRBJ2-5, is as follows: DVKVTQSSRYLVKRTGEKVFLECVQDMDHENMFWYRQDPGLGLRLIYFSYDVKMKEKGDIPEGYSVSREKKERFSLILESASTNQTSMYLCASSLQLQETQYFGPGTRLLVL.

In its sample, this clone was seen a few times. The chain has TRBV6-5 and TRBJ1-4; 9 positions agree with TRBD1. The CDR3 totals 13 residues. Germline assignment: CDR1 MNHEY and CDR2 SVGAGI. V trimming: 0 bases; J trimming: 10 bases; junction bases outside the gene matches: 0. The CDR3 loop reads CASSYSTGGKLFF. DNA for the CDR3: TGTGCCAGCAGTTACTCGACAGGGGGAAAACTGTTTTTT.